This paragraph reports one T cell receptor beta chain. What it recognizes is unknown. This specimen belongs to a study of CD8+ T cells in alopecia areata. The study, taken as a whole, reports: Normal skin contains resident alphabeta T cells, and these are also sequenced in scalp samples. Lesional tissue from the scalp (especially in alopecia totalis/universalis) showed higher clonality than normal scalp.

TCR sequencing used cDNA made by reverse transcription of extracted RNA. TCRdb's copy holds only in-frame clones and misses some; the assay was immunoSEQ multiplex PCR. In the table there are 150,000 to 200,000 clones, approximately 52% of which are singletons. As for treatment: oral pan-JAK inhibitor, 5-10 mg twice daily. Collection of lesional scalp punch biopsies and peripheral blood was performed in alopecia areata patients. In germline, CDR1 is DFQATT, CDR2 SNEGSKA (reference sequence). V shed 2 bases, J shed 14 bases, and the junction held 6 bases outside the gene matches. The CDR3 covers 11 residues.

The chain carries TRBV20-1 and TRBJ2-5, with TRBD2 identical over 9 bases. This TCR was sampled from a human donor with alopecia areata. This specimen consisted of CD4+ T cells sorted from blood, obtained between weeks 55 and 65, from a patient treated with tofacitinib. The CDR3: CSARILAGTYF. CDR3 sequence (DNA): TGCAGTGCTAGAATACTAGCGGGTACTTACTTC.